The T cell receptor (beta chain) described here comes from a study of blood T cell repertoires in COVID-19. Under the authors' procedure: Counts of nucleated cells, estimated from reference gene primer amplification, were obtained. Data came from immunoSEQ multiplex PCR; TCRdb stores just in-frame clones and leaves some out. Clone size and the V and J calls come from that table; the DNA yielded D and trimming. This table has about 330,000 clones, 87% appearing once. Participants were aged roughly 18 to 95 years, lived in over 20 US areas, and enrolled virtually. Participants were placed into cohorts based on the clinical history they reported. Cohort 3 donors were reported recovered after two negative PCRs, clearance, or symptom resolution. V lost 6 bases and J lost 6; bases outside the gene matches: 8. Germline lookup yields CDR1 MNHEY and CDR2 SMNVEV (reference sequence). The CDR3 contains 15 residues.

This sequence originates from a woman in her twenties or thirties who had recovered from COVID-19. Material: PBMCs or T cells enriched from blood (not recorded which). The chain is built from TRBV27 and TRBJ1-6; TRBD1 aligns across 7 bases. The CDR3 bases are TGTGCCAGCAGCCTTAGGGGACAGTCTAATTCACCCCTCCACTTT. It yields the protein CASSLRGQSNSPLHF.